These 30 T cell receptor beta chains came from one sample sequenced in a study of cytomegalovirus exposure and HLA in healthy donors. Primers: 60 Vbeta forward and 13 Jbeta reverse. Sequenced by immunoSEQ multiplex PCR; TCRdb stores in-frame clones only, minus some. The sample data list tens of thousands of clones. Sequenced input: PBMCs. The receptor source for this set is a woman aged 40 to 50 in good health and CMV-seropositive.

V gene TRBV14 combines with J gene TRBJ2-7, with a weak D call TRBD2 (5 bases). The CDR3 length is 14 residues. Trimming removed 4 bases from V and 0 bases from J, with 10 bases in between. Germline CDR1 is SGHDN and CDR2 is FVKESK. The CDR3 spells CASSPAGVSYEQYF. The CDR3 nucleotides are TGTGCCAGCAGCCCTGCCGGGGTCTCCTACGAGCAGTACTTC.

The chain employs TRBV29-1 and TRBJ2-3; no clear D gene. The CDR3 length is 11 residues. V was cut by 4 bases and J by 3 bases, with 5 bases left in between. Germline V gene sequence: CDR1 SQVTM, CDR2 ANQGSEA. CDR3 amino acids: CSVALTDTQYF. The CDR3 region has the DNA TGCAGCGTTGCACTAACAGATACGCAGTATTTT.

The chain combines TRBV10-3 with TRBJ1-6; D remains ambiguous. The CDR3 spans 13 residues. The V end lost 8 bases, the J end lost 6 bases, and 11 bases lay between the germline ends. Per germline, CDR1 ENHRY and CDR2 SYGVKD. Written as DNA, the CDR3 is TGTGCCATCCGGGGTGCCCTTAATTCACCCCTCCACTTT. As protein: CAIRGALNSPLHF.

The chain combines TRBV19 with TRBJ2-4; a weak D match, TRBD2 (5 bases). The CDR3 is made up of 16 amino acids. Germline lookup yields CDR1 LNHDA and CDR2 SQIVND (reference sequence). Trimming took 5 bases from V and 3 from J, leaving 17 bases between them. The CDR3 spells CASSPSPDWVKNIQYF. CDR3 bases: TGTGCCAGTAGTCCCTCCCCGGACTGGGTCAAAAACATTCAGTACTTC.

V is TRBV5-1 and J is TRBJ1-3; D is unresolved. V was cut by 0 bases and J by 0 bases, with 13 bases left in between. Germline values: CDR1 SGHRS, CDR2 YFSETQ. This CDR3 is built from 17 residues. CDR3 DNA: TGCGCCAGCAGCTTGGCCCCTCCGGGAACCTCTGGAAACACCATATATTTT. This codes for CASSLAPPGTSGNTIYF.

The chain has TRBV5-6 and TRBJ2-1; 7 nucleotides agree with TRBD1. Germline V gives CDR1 SGHDT, CDR2 YYEEEE. This CDR3 region has 14 residues. The V and J ends lost 2 bases and 7 bases, in that order; junction bases with no gene match: 6. CDR3 in DNA: TGTGCCAGCAGCTTATACAGGGGCGGGAATGAGCAGTTCTTC. Encoded protein: CASSLYRGGNEQFF.

The V call is TRBV7-8, the J call TRBJ2-5; TRBD2 matches 11 bases. Trimming cost V 1 base and J 5 bases; bases outside gene matches: 9. The CDR3 runs 17 residues. Germline CDR1 SGHVS, CDR2 FQNEAQ. The CDR3 sequence: CASSLVDLAGGRETQYF. In nucleotides, the CDR3 is TGTGCCAGCAGCTTAGTAGACCTAGCGGGGGGTCGGGAGACCCAGTACTTC.

The chain has TRBV18 and TRBJ2-1; tentative D call: TRBD2 (6 bases). Germline values: CDR1 KGHSH, CDR2 LQKENI. The CDR3 length is 15 residues. The germline V and J ends were trimmed by 4 bases and 6 bases, with 16 bases remaining between them. In DNA form, the CDR3 reads TGTGCCAGCTCACTGGGAGTAGCGGAGCTCAATGAGCAGTTCTTC. Protein product: CASSLGVAELNEQFF.

The rearrangement links TRBV11-2 to TRBJ1-3, with D unresolved. Germline V gives CDR1 SGHAT, CDR2 FQNNGV. CDR3 length: 13 amino acids. V lost 3 bases to trimming and J lost 2 bases, with 5 bases between them. CDR3 bases: TGTGCCAGCAGCTTTAATACTGGAAACACCATATATTTT. It codes for CASSFNTGNTIYF.

This chain connects TRBV5-6 to TRBJ1-2, with 10 nucleotides matching TRBD1. Per germline, CDR1 SGHDT and CDR2 YYEEEE. The CDR3 is made up of 16 amino acids. J lost 2 bases, V lost 6 bases, and 10 bases had no gene match. CDR3 amino acids: CASNGDRGEANYGYTF. CDR3 sequence (DNA): TGTGCCAGCAACGGGGACAGGGGAGAGGCCAACTATGGCTACACCTTC.

The rearrangement links TRBV6-1 to TRBJ1-1; D not certain. Deletions cut 7 bases from V and 0 bases from J, with 9 bases between. This CDR3 comprises 13 residues. The germline CDR1 and CDR2 sequences are MNHNS and SASEGT. CDR3 amino acids: CASTAGLNTEAFF. CDR3 DNA: TGTGCCAGCACCGCAGGTCTGAACACTGAAGCTTTCTTT.

This chain links TRBV9 with TRBJ2-1; D gene uncertain. There are 16 residues in the CDR3. V dropped 0 bases and J dropped 0 bases, with 10 bases sitting between them. CDR1 SGDLS and CDR2 YYNGEE come from the germline V gene. The CDR3 sequence is CASSVGLPSSYNEQFF. In nucleotides, the CDR3 is TGTGCCAGCAGCGTAGGGTTACCGAGCTCCTACAATGAGCAGTTCTTC. The variable domain in full, completed from reference TRBV9 and TRBJ2-1, reads DSGVTQTPKHLITATGQRVTLRCSPRSGDLSVYWYQQSLDQGLQFLIQYYNGEERAKGNILERFSAQQFPDLHSELNLSSLELGDSALYFCASSVGLPSSYNEQFFGPGTRLTVL.

The chain has TRBV9 and TRBJ2-1; D is perhaps TRBD2 (5 bases). Trimming cost V 4 bases and J 7 bases, with 21 bases left between them. CDR1 SGDLS and CDR2 YYNGEE come from the germline V gene. CDR3 size: 16 residues. Here the CDR3 DNA reads TGTGCCAGCAGCCCCTCTTACCCTAGCAGTGGAAATGAGCAGTTCTTC. It is translated as CASSPSYPSSGNEQFF.

The chain links TRBV27 to TRBJ2-7, with a possible D match to TRBD1 (7 bases). V was shortened by 10 bases and J by 3 bases, with 22 bases between the two germline ends. CDR3 length equals 15 residues. Looked up from germline, CDR1 is MNHEY and CDR2 is SMNVEV (reference sequence). The CDR3 protein is CATKAGGWGFYEQYF. CDR3 in DNA: TGTGCCACAAAAGCAGGGGGGTGGGGATTCTACGAGCAGTACTTC.

The chain has TRBV29-1 and TRBJ2-1; weak D call: TRBD2 (6 bases). Trimming took off 4 bases at V and 1 base at J, with 11 bases between the two ends. The length of the CDR3 is 14 residues. CDR1 and CDR2 from the germline V gene are SQVTM and ANQGSEA. The CDR3 region is CSVAPGGSYNEQFF. CDR3 DNA: TGCAGCGTTGCACCCGGGGGTTCCTACAATGAGCAGTTCTTC.

On this clone itself: The same CDR3 arises from other DNA sequences in this sample as well. This rearrangement joins TRBV18 to TRBJ1-2; D is unclear. Trimming cost V 0 bases and J 0 bases, with 8 bases left between them. The CDR3 is made up of 15 amino acids. CDR1 KGHSH and CDR2 LQKENI come from the germline V gene. In DNA, the CDR3 is TGTGCCAGCTCACCACCGGCGGGGACTAACTATGGCTACACCTTC. Amino acid sequence: CASSPPAGTNYGYTF.

The V call is TRBV5-4, the J call TRBJ2-6; 10 nucleotides agree with TRBD1. With V trimmed by 7 bases and J by 0 bases, 10 bases remained unmatched. The CDR3 length is 18 residues. Per germline, CDR1 SGHNT and CDR2 YYREEE (reference sequence). The CDR3: CASRAPGTGVSGANVLTF. The DNA for the CDR3 is TGTGCCAGCCGAGCCCCCGGGACAGGGGTCTCTGGGGCCAACGTCCTGACTTTC.

The rearrangement links TRBV29-1 to TRBJ1-4; unclear D gene. V dropped 0 bases and J dropped 16 bases, with 9 bases sitting between them. Germline-derived CDR1 and CDR2 are SQVTM and ANQGSEA. The CDR3 is made up of 10 amino acids. In DNA form, the CDR3 reads TGCAGCGTTGAAGAGGCACACCCGTTTTTT. Protein product: CSVEEAHPFF.

The chain carries TRBV27 and TRBJ1-1; 10 bases line up with TRBD1. The CDR3 covers 15 residues. V trimming: 8 bases; J trimming: 0 bases; junction bases outside the gene matches: 6. Looked up from germline, CDR1 is MNHEY and CDR2 is SMNVEV (reference sequence). The CDR3 DNA reads TGTGCCAGCCGGCGGACAGGGGGAATGAACACTGAAGCTTTCTTT. Protein: CASRRTGGMNTEAFF.

The chain uses TRBV6-1 and TRBJ2-2; 7 bases align to TRBD1. Per the germline V gene, CDR1 is MNHNS and CDR2 is SASEGT. CDR3 length equals 14 residues. V lost 8 bases and J lost 5; bases outside the gene matches: 8. The CDR3 loop is CASLHRGRTGELFF. The CDR3, as DNA: TGTGCCAGCCTACACAGGGGTAGGACCGGGGAGCTGTTTTTT.

J is TRBJ2-5 and V is TRBV5-4, with 10 bases matching TRBD2. V dropped 0 bases and J dropped 5; count of bases not matched to a gene: 10. Germline CDR1 is SGHNT and CDR2 is YYREEE (reference sequence). This CDR3 is built from 17 residues. CDR3 residues: CASSLERGGRVAETQYF. The CDR3 DNA sequence: TGTGCCAGCAGCTTGGAGCGGGGGGGCCGAGTTGCGGAGACCCAGTACTTC.

V usage is TRBV19 and J usage is TRBJ2-1; TRBD2 is a possible D gene (6 bases). V was clipped by 3 bases and J by 3 bases, with 12 bases between them. This CDR3 contains 15 residues. Germline CDR1 is LNHDA and CDR2 is SQIVND (reference sequence). CDR3 region: CASSILSGDYNEQFF. The CDR3 region has the DNA TGTGCCAGTAGTATCTTGTCGGGGGACTACAATGAGCAGTTCTTC.

This chain links TRBV5-4 with TRBJ1-2; D is uncertain. The CDR3 has 16 amino acids. Between the trimmed V and J ends, which lost 6 bases and 1 base, there was a span of 19 bases. In germline, CDR1 is SGHNT, CDR2 YYREEE (reference sequence). The CDR3 region is CASTYGPGTGNYGYTF. The DNA for the CDR3 is TGTGCCAGCACCTATGGTCCCGGTACGGGTAACTATGGCTACACCTTC.

CDR3 sequence: CASSSRSRQIPNYGYTF. In nucleotides, the CDR3 is TGTGCCAGCAGCTCACGGTCCCGACAGATCCCTAACTATGGCTACACCTTC. The chain recombines TRBV11-2 with TRBJ1-2, with a tentative D call TRBD1 (5 bases). Trimming took off 4 bases at V and 0 bases at J, with 18 bases between the two ends. In germline, CDR1 is SGHAT, CDR2 FQNNGV. The CDR3 spans 17 residues. The full variable domain, with the rest looked up from reference TRBV11-2 and TRBJ1-2, is EAGVAQSPRYKIIEKRQSVAFWCNPISGHATLYWYQQILGQGPKLLIQFQNNGVVDDSQLPKDRFSAERLKGVDSTLKIQPAKLEDSAVYLCASSSRSRQIPNYGYTFGSGTRLTVV.

This chain uses TRBV4-1 with TRBJ1-5; D uncertain. Trimming cost V 2 bases and J 5 bases, with 10 bases left between them. The germline V gene encodes CDR1 MGHRA and CDR2 YSYEKL. The CDR3 spans 14 residues. The CDR3 nucleotides read TGCGCCAGCAGCCAAAGGGAGTTCGATCAGCCCCAGCATTTT. Amino acids: CASSQREFDQPQHF.

The gene calls are TRBV4-1 and TRBJ1-2; D unclear. CDR3 length: 16 amino acids. CDR1 and CDR2 from the germline V gene are MGHRA and YSYEKL. Trimming cost V 4 bases and J 4 bases, with 19 bases left between them. The CDR3 DNA is TGCGCCAGCAGCCCCGCTAAAGAGGACTGGGGCTATGGCTACACCTTC. Translation gives CASSPAKEDWGYGYTF.

This chain links TRBV27 with TRBJ1-1; tentatively, D is TRBD1 (5 bases). The CDR3 spans 15 residues. V lost 5 bases, J lost 0 bases, and 13 bases lay in between. Germline V gene data show CDR1 as MNHEY and CDR2 as SMNVEV (reference sequence). CDR3 DNA sequence: TGTGCCAGCAGTCGGGGGGTATGGGTGAACACTGAAGCTTTCTTT. As protein: CASSRGVWVNTEAFF.

The chain has TRBV28 and TRBJ2-3; TRBD2 matches 9 bases. V was clipped by 6 bases and J by 1 base; unmatched bases: 8. CDR3 length: 16 residues. Germline V CDR1 and CDR2: MDHEN, SYDVKM. The CDR3 sequence: CASSTLAGRGTDTQYF. CDR3 DNA: TGTGCCAGCAGCACCCTAGCGGGACGGGGCACAGATACGCAGTATTTT.

The rearrangement uses TRBV9 and TRBJ2-2; 7 bases agree with TRBD1. CDR3 length: 15 residues. Germline V gene sequence: CDR1 SGDLS, CDR2 YYNGEE. V lost 3 bases, J lost 4 bases, and 6 bases stayed unmatched. The CDR3 nucleotides read TGTGCCAGCAGCGCAGAGGACAGGCCCACCGGGGAGCTGTTTTTT. It yields the protein CASSAEDRPTGELFF.

The chain has TRBV11-2 and TRBJ1-1; D is unresolved. Trimming removed 5 bases from V and 1 base from J, with 11 bases in between. Germline-derived CDR1 and CDR2 are SGHAT and FQNNGV. The CDR3 is made up of 14 amino acids. The CDR3 DNA sequence: TGTGCCAGCAGCCTACTAGCGGAGAACACTGAAGCTTTCTTT. This codes for CASSLLAENTEAFF.